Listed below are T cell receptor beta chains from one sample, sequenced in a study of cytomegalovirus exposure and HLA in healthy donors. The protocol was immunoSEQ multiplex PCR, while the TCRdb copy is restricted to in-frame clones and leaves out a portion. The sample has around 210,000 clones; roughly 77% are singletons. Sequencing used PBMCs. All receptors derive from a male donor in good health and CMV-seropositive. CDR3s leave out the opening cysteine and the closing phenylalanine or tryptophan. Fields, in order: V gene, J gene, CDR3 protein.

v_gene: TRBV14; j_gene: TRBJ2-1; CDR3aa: ARVFTGTSGGYNEQF
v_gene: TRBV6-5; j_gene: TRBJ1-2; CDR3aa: ASSPTNLNYGYT
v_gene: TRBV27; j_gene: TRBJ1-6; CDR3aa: ASSWGTTEPAYNSPLH
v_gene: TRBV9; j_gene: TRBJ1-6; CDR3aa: ASSPPGGTGGSPLH
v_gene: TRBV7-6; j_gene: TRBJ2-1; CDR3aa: ASSLVYAGGPYNEQF
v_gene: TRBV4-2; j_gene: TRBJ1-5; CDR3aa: ASSKGGGERPQH
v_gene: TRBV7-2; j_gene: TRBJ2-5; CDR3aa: ASSLARLAGRKETQY
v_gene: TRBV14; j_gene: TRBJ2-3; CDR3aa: ASSPVNRGIRDTDTQY
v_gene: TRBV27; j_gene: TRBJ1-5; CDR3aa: ASSEQGNSNQPQH
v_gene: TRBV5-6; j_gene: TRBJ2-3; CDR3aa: ASSPPTAAIRTDTQY
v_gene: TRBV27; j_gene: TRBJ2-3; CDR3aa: ASSLTSGGGTQY
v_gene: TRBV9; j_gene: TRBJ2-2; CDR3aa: ASSPLRLAGVSGELF
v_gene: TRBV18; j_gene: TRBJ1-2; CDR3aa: ASSPSGGGNGYT
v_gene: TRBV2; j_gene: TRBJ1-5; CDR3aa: ASSSRGGQPQH
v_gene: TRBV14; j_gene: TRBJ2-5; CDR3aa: ASSQGFSGGPQETQY
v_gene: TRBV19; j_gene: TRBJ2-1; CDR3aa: ASSTLGYEQF
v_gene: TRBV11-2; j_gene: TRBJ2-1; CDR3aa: ASSLALLLLTETGEQF
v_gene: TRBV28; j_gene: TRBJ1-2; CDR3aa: ASSSTGCGYT
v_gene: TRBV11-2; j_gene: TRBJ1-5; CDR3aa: ASSPGTVGNQPQH
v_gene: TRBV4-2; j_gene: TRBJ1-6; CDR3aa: ASSQEYTGNSPLH
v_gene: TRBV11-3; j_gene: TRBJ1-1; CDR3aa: ASSLGDRRSPNTEAF
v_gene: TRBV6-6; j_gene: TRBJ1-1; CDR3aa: ASLRRTVEAF
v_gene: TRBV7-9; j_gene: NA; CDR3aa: ASSFPGQGTYEQY
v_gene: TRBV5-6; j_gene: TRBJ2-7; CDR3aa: ASSSGTSVHEQY
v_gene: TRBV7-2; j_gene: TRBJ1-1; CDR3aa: ASSSRLGQESF
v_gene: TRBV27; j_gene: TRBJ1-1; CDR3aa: ASSLFPGQGLGNTEAF
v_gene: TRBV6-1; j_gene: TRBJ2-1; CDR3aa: ASSPGASGGNEQF
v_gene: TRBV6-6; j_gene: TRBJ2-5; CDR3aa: ASSYPHRGQETQY
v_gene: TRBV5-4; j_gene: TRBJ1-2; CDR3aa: ASSSGPGYT
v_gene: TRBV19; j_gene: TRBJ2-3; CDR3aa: ASSIRVAGRTDTQY
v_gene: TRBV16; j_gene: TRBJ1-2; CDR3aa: ASSHGRDGYT
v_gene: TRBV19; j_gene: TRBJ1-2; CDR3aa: ASSLQGANYGYT
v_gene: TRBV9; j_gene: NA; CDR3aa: ASSVGRSGGTDEQY
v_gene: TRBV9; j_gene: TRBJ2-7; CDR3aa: ASSPGTSPYEQY
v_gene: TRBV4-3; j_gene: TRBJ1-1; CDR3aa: ASSQDPRGRNTEAF
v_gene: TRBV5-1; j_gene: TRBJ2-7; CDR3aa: ASSSLAGRLFSYEQY
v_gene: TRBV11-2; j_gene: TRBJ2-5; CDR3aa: ASSLDRLAGHQETQY
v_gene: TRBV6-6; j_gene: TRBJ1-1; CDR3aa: ASQDGVVNTEAF
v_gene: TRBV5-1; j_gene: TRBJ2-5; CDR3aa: ASSTDRGTSGRGETQY
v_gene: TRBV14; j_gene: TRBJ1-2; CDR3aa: ASSGDSGRNYGYT
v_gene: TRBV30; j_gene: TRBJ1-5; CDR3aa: AWSDSSVSYSNQPQH
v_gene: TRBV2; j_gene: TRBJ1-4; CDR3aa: ASTILQGATNEKLF
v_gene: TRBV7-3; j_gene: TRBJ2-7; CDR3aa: ASSYGRARLGEQY
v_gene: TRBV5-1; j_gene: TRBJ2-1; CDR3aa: ASSLTPNEQF
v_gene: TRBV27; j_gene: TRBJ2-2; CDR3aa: ASTLEGRINTGELF
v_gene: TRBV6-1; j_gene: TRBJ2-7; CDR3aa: ASRGQGWSEQY